Following are 32 T cell receptor beta chains from one sample sequenced in a study of shared clonotypes between healthy human individuals. The table came from immunoSEQ multiplex PCR; TCRdb's copy has only in-frame clones and leaves some out. The top ten hold about 12% of the sample, which has some 500,000 clones, approximately 77% seen once. The sample taken for sequencing was PBMCs. The receptors originated from a middle-aged woman in good health. Some clones in this sample may be carry-over from other donors' samples.

This clone was detected a few times. This chain links TRBV4-2 with TRBJ1-2; 7 nucleotides match TRBD1. Germline V gene data show CDR1 as LGHNA and CDR2 as YNFKEQ. This CDR3 has 12 amino acids. With V trimmed by 5 bases and J by 9 bases, 6 bases remained unmatched. CDR3 DNA sequence: TGTGCCAGCAGCGTCGGACAGGCTAGCTACACCTTC. Translating it yields CASSVGQASYTF.

The chain is built from TRBV6-5 and TRBJ2-2; D unresolved. The CDR3 has 16 residues. The germline V gene has CDR1 MNHEY and CDR2 SVGAGI. Trimming shortened V by 0 bases and J by 1 base, and 9 bases separated the two germline ends. CDR3 DNA sequence: TGTGCCAGCAGTTACTCGATTATAGGGAACACCGGGGAGCTGTTTTTT. It encodes CASSYSIIGNTGELFF.

This chain uses TRBV7-8 with TRBJ1-1; 7 bases match TRBD1. The CDR3 runs 15 residues. Losses at the gene ends were 1 base for V and 3 bases for J; bases not matched to a gene: 5. Germline V CDR1 and CDR2: SGHVS, FQNEAQ. The CDR3 bases are TGTGCCAGCAGCTTAGGACGGACAGGATACACTGAAGCTTTCTTT. Its protein product is CASSLGRTGYTEAFF.

The chain joins TRBV10-2 to TRBJ2-1; 7 bases agree with TRBD2. The CDR3 is 15 residues long. With 0 bases clipped from V and 6 bases from J, the junction kept 5 bases outside the gene matches. Looked up from germline, CDR1 is WSHSY and CDR2 is SAAADI. This CDR3 reads CASSESGGSGNEQFF. The CDR3 DNA reads as TGCGCCAGCAGTGAGTCTGGCGGGAGTGGCAATGAGCAGTTCTTC.

The sample holds many counts of this clone. Other DNA sequences in the same sample also yield this CDR3. The rearrangement links TRBV28 to TRBJ1-5; D is ambiguous. V was clipped by 3 bases and J by 0 bases, with 12 bases between them. The CDR3 sequence is 16 residues long. In germline, CDR1 is MDHEN, CDR2 SYDVKM. This CDR3 reads CASSFGVRGSNQPQHF. For the CDR3, the DNA is TGTGCCAGCAGTTTTGGGGTGCGGGGTAGCAATCAGCCCCAGCATTTT.

The chain combines TRBV12-5 with TRBJ2-2, with 8 bases aligning to TRBD1. Germline V gene data show CDR1 as LGHNT and CDR2 as FRNRAP. The CDR3 has 14 amino acids. The ends lost 4 bases at V and 4 bases at J; junction bases unmatched: 2. CDR3 in DNA: TGTGCTAGTGGTTATACAGGGGGCACCGGGGAGCTGTTTTTT. It specifies CASGYTGGTGELFF.

In the case of this clone: With a much larger clone just one base away, this may be a read error. The rearrangement joins TRBV7-8 to TRBJ2-7, with D possibly TRBD1 on 7 matching bases. This CDR3 is built from 15 residues. Between the trimmed V and J ends, which lost 1 base and 3 bases, there was a span of 13 bases. Germline V gene lookup returns CDR1 SGHVS and CDR2 FQNEAQ. As DNA, the CDR3 is TGTGCCAGCAGCTTAGGGGGGACAGCGGGCTACGAGCAGTACTTC. Translation: CASSLGGTAGYEQYF.

CDR3 region: CASSLDAPNEKLFF. CDR3 in DNA: TGTGCCAGCTCATTGGACGCCCCTAATGAAAAACTGTTTTTT. The chain employs TRBV18 and TRBJ1-4; no clear D gene. Germline V gene sequence: CDR1 KGHSH, CDR2 LQKENI. V lost 5 bases and J 3 bases, leaving 10 bases between the germline ends. The CDR3 sequence is 14 residues long.

This chain connects TRBV2 to TRBJ2-5; TRBD1 agrees at 10 bases. Germline CDR1 SNHLY, CDR2 FYNNEI. This CDR3 has 13 residues. The V gene end was trimmed by 11 bases and the J gene end by 1 base; junction bases not matched to a gene: 4. CDR3 region: CAGDRGGQETQYF. CDR3 sequence (DNA): TGTGCCGGGGACAGGGGAGGCCAAGAGACCCAGTACTTC.

The rearrangement uses TRBV6-5 and TRBJ2-5, with D maybe TRBD1 (6 bases). CDR3 length equals 13 residues. Germline V gene data show CDR1 as MNHEY and CDR2 as SVGAGI. The V and J ends lost 6 bases and 2 bases respectively, with 10 bases between them. The CDR3 protein is CASRGTLQETQYF. CDR3 nucleotides: TGTGCCAGCAGGGGGACATTACAAGAGACCCAGTACTTC.

The count of this clone is one. This chain links TRBV10-2 with TRBJ2-2; TRBD2 is a possible D gene (5 bases). This CDR3 comprises 15 residues. Trimming took 8 bases from V and 2 from J, leaving 15 bases between them. Per the germline V gene, CDR1 is WSHSY and CDR2 is SAAADI. CDR3 protein: CASRLGSGNTGELFF. The CDR3 bases are TGCGCCAGCCGCTTGGGCAGCGGAAACACCGGGGAGCTGTTTTTT.

The V gene is TRBV7-2, the J gene TRBJ2-5; unclear D gene. Trimming removed 4 bases at V and 0 bases at J, with 3 bases between. The CDR3 spans 12 residues. CDR1 is SGHTA, CDR2 FQGNSA, per germline. For the CDR3, the DNA is TGTGCCAGCAGCTCGTACCAAGAGACCCAGTACTTC. Amino acids: CASSSYQETQYF. The variable domain in full, completed from reference TRBV7-2 and TRBJ2-5, reads GAGVSQSPSNKVTEKGKDVELRCDPISGHTALYWYRQSLGQGLEFLIYFQGNSAPDKSGLPSDRFSAERTGGSVSTLTIQRTQQEDSAVYLCASSSYQETQYFGPGTRLLVL.

The chain couples TRBV2 to TRBJ2-3; 9 bases align to TRBD2. CDR1 is SNHLY, CDR2 FYNNEI, per germline. Trimming at V came to 5 bases and at J to 2 bases, leaving 5 bases not matched to a gene. This CDR3 is 15 amino acids long. CDR3 bases: TGTGCCAGCAGTTTAGCGGGAGCGGTCACAGATACGCAGTATTTT. Translated: CASSLAGAVTDTQYF.

This chain connects TRBV27 to TRBJ2-3; no clear D. From germline, CDR1 is MNHEY and CDR2 SMNVEV (reference sequence). CDR3 size: 14 residues. The V gene lost 4 bases and the J gene lost 4 bases, with 12 bases spanning the gap. In DNA form, the CDR3 reads TGTGCCAGCAGTTCACGCCCGGGCCCAGATACGCAGTATTTT. Encoded protein: CASSSRPGPDTQYF.

V gene TRBV7-6 combines with J gene TRBJ2-5, with D possibly being TRBD1 or TRBD2 (7 bases each). Germline V lookup: CDR1 SGHVS, CDR2 FNYEAQ. CDR3 length: 12 residues. V lost 3 bases and J 10 bases, leaving 12 bases between the germline ends. The CDR3 coding sequence is TGTGCCAGCAGCTTGGGAGGGGGCAGCCAGTACTTC. Amino acids: CASSLGGGSQYF. Using reference TRBV7-6 and TRBJ2-5 for the parts outside the CDR3, the full variable domain is GAGVSQSPRYKVTKRGQDVALRCDPISGHVSLYWYRQALGQGPEFLTYFNYEAQQDKSGLPNDRFSAERPEGSISTLTIQRTEQRDSAMYRCASSLGGGSQYFGPGTRLLVL.

This chain connects TRBV7-9 to TRBJ1-2, with D possibly TRBD1 on 5 matching bases. Germline CDR1 reads SEHNR; CDR2 reads FQNEAQ (reference sequence). Trimming removed 6 bases at V and 7 bases at J, with 18 bases between. This CDR3 is 14 amino acids long. The CDR3, as DNA: TGTGCCAGCAGTTTTGACAGCGAAGTCTTTGGCTACACCTTC. Amino acids: CASSFDSEVFGYTF.

The gene calls are TRBV28 and TRBJ2-1; D uncertain. CDR1 and CDR2 (germline): MDHEN, SYDVKM. This CDR3 has 14 residues. V was trimmed by 3 bases and J by 0 bases, leaving 6 bases between them. As DNA, the CDR3 is TGTGCCAGCAGTTTCCGGAACTCCTACAATGAGCAGTTCTTC. It translates to CASSFRNSYNEQFF.

A word on this clone: Relative to the germline gene, one junction end is altered; a read error may explain this. The same CDR3 can be traced to other DNA sequences in this sample. This sequence joins TRBV30 and TRBJ2-7; D is unclear. Germline CDR1 GTSNPN, CDR2 SVGIG (reference sequence). The length of the CDR3 is 15 residues. The CDR3 protein is CALALDQIVTYEQYF. DNA of the CDR3: TGTGCCTTAGCCTTGGACCAGATAGTGACCTACGAGCAATACTTC.

The rearrangement uses TRBV10-3 and TRBJ2-2; TRBD2 matches 9 bases. Germline V gene data show CDR1 as ENHRY and CDR2 as SYGVKD. The CDR3 runs to 14 residues. J gave up 10 bases and V 3 bases, and 6 bases lay outside the gene matches. The CDR3 nucleotides are TGTGCCATCAGTGACCTCTTAGCGGGAGAGGAGCTGTTTTTT. Protein product: CAISDLLAGEELFF.

The V gene is TRBV5-6, the J gene TRBJ1-3, with a tentative D call TRBD1 (5 bases). Trimming took 0 bases from V and 10 from J, leaving 14 bases between them. This CDR3 has 14 residues. Germline CDR1 is SGHDT and CDR2 is YYEEEE. The CDR3 reads CASSLGQSIRTIYF. The CDR3 DNA reads TGTGCCAGCAGCTTGGGACAGTCCATACGGACCATATATTTT.

The chain combines TRBV4-2 with TRBJ2-5; TRBD1 matches 8 bases. Germline V gene data show CDR1 as LGHNA and CDR2 as YNFKEQ. V shed 3 bases, J shed 5 bases, and the junction held 2 bases outside the gene matches. The CDR3 consists of 13 residues. The chain's CDR3 is CASSQTGEETQYF. The CDR3 DNA sequence: TGTGCCAGCAGCCAGACAGGGGAGGAGACCCAGTACTTC.

V and J are TRBV7-8 and TRBJ2-1; TRBD2 agrees at 8 bases. The J segment lost 6 bases and the V segment lost 5 bases, leaving 9 bases of the junction unmatched. This CDR3 spans 15 amino acids. Germline V CDR1 and CDR2: SGHVS, FQNEAQ. CDR3 amino acids: CASSPRTSLGNEQFF. CDR3 bases: TGTGCCAGCAGCCCAAGGACTAGCCTCGGCAATGAGCAGTTCTTC. Complete variable domain (other parts from reference TRBV7-8 and TRBJ2-1): GAGVSQSPRYKVAKRGQDVALRCDPISGHVSLFWYQQALGQGPEFLTYFQNEAQLDKSGLPSDRFFAERPEGSVSTLKIQRTQQEDSAVYLCASSPRTSLGNEQFFGPGTRLTVL.

This clone was counted once. The V gene is TRBV25-1, the J gene TRBJ2-1; 11 bases agree with TRBD1. Germline V gene sequence: CDR1 MGHDK, CDR2 SYGVNS. There are 13 residues in the CDR3. Germline trimming cut 6 bases from V and 11 bases from J; bases unmatched to any gene: 6. The CDR3 reads CASRGQGGAKQFF. The CDR3 coding sequence is TGTGCCAGCAGGGGACAGGGGGGAGCAAAGCAGTTCTTC.

The chain combines TRBV11-3 with TRBJ2-1; 9 positions match TRBD2. The germline CDR1 and CDR2 sequences are SGHNT and YENEEA. The CDR3 extends over 15 amino acids. V lost 1 base, J lost 7 bases, and 5 bases stayed unmatched. The chain's CDR3 is CASSLGIAGVNEQFF. The CDR3 coding sequence is TGTGCCAGCAGCTTAGGGATAGCGGGAGTGAATGAGCAGTTCTTC.

Of note for this clone: It differs at one base from a far larger clone, so likely a read error. The same CDR3 also results from other DNA sequences found in this sample. The rearrangement uses TRBV25-1 and TRBJ2-1, with D perhaps assigned TRBD1 or TRBD2 (5 bases each). The CDR3 runs to 14 residues. The germline V gene encodes CDR1 MGHDK and CDR2 SYGVNS. CDR3 nucleotides: TGCGCCAGCAGTGACAGCGGATCTTACAATGAGCAGTTCTTC. As protein: CASSDSGSYNEQFF.

The chain recombines TRBV7-2 with TRBJ2-7; 10 positions agree with TRBD2. Germline CDR1 reads SGHTA; CDR2 reads FQGNSA. There are 14 residues in the CDR3. V gave up 2 bases and J gave up 4 bases; unmatched junction bases: 2. The CDR3: CASSLLLAGYEQYF. The CDR3 DNA follows: TGTGCCAGCAGCTTATTACTAGCGGGGTACGAGCAGTACTTC.

The gene calls are TRBV6-1 and TRBJ2-7; 7 bases are shared with TRBD1. The ends lost 4 bases at V and 2 bases at J; junction bases unmatched: 8. From germline, CDR1 is MNHNS and CDR2 SASEGT. The CDR3 consists of 15 residues. The CDR3 coding sequence is TGTGCCAGCAGTGGCCCAGGGGGTAGCCCCTACGAGCAGTACTTC. It encodes CASSGPGGSPYEQYF.

The V call is TRBV5-1, the J call TRBJ2-7; 7 bases fit TRBD1. Trimming took 6 bases from V and 7 from J; bases not matched to a gene: 13. This CDR3 has 14 residues. The germline CDR1 and CDR2 sequences are SGHRS and YFSETQ. CDR3 protein: CASNLLQGVGEQYF. CDR3 in DNA: TGCGCCAGCAACCTTCTTCAGGGGGTGGGAGAGCAGTACTTC. Supplemented by reference TRBV5-1 and TRBJ2-7, the full variable domain reads KAGVTQTPRYLIKTRGQQVTLSCSPISGHRSVSWYQQTPGQGLQFLFEYFSETQRNKGNFPGRFSGRQFSNSRSEMNVSTLELGDSALYLCASNLLQGVGEQYFGPGTRLTVT.

The genes are TRBV19 and TRBJ2-6; D ambiguous. Germline V gene lookup returns CDR1 LNHDA and CDR2 SQIVND (reference sequence). This CDR3 has 15 amino acids. V dropped 7 bases and J dropped 0 bases, with 10 bases sitting between them. CDR3 sequence reads: CASKIGSSGANVLTF. Written as DNA, the CDR3 is TGTGCCAGTAAGATCGGTAGCTCTGGGGCCAACGTCCTGACTTTC.

The chain is built from TRBV16 and TRBJ2-7; D possibly uses TRBD1 or TRBD2 (5 bases each). The CDR3 consists of 13 residues. From germline, CDR1 is KGHSY and CDR2 FQNENV. With 2 bases removed from V and 6 bases from J, the gap between germline ends came to 11 bases. In DNA, the CDR3 is TGTGCCAGCAGCCAAATCCGGGGACGCGAGCAGTACTTC. It yields the protein CASSQIRGREQYF. The variable domain in full, completed from reference TRBV16 and TRBJ2-7, reads GEEVAQTPKHLVRGEGQKAKLYCAPIKGHSYVFWYQQVLKNEFKFLISFQNENVFDETGMPKERFSAKCLPNSPCSLEIQATKLEDSAVYFCASSQIRGREQYFGPGTRLTVT.

Points on this clone: A read error is the likely source, as a far larger clone sits one nucleotide away. The J gene is TRBJ2-7, the V gene TRBV4-1; D ambiguous. The CDR3 extends over 15 amino acids. Germline CDR1 reads MGHRA; CDR2 reads YSYEKL. The CDR3 coding sequence is TGCGCCAGCAGCCAAGCGGCCGTAGGCGGCTACGAGCAGCACTTC. Amino acids: CASSQAAVGGYEQHF.

Points on this clone: A much bigger clone sits one base away, suggesting this may be a read error. Other DNA sequences from this sample encode an identical CDR3 as well. The V and J genes are TRBV5-1 and TRBJ2-6; TRBD1 aligns across 9 bases. The CDR3 is 18 residues long. Germline assignment: CDR1 SGHRS and CDR2 YFSETQ. The CDR3 nucleotides are TGCGCCAGCAGCTCTCCCGGGACAGGGTCTCCTGGGGCCAACGTCCTGACCTTC. It yields the protein CASSSPGTGSPGANVLTF.